This T cell receptor (beta chain) was captured by sequencing in a study of naive CD8 T cells in extremely preterm neonates. Study-wide points: Preterm neonate repertoires were significantly less rich by iChao1 than others. Relative to older groups, preterm infants had shorter, less trimmed CDR3s with fewer N additions. Preterm samples differed in productive template counts; sample size was small.

Extremely preterm births at roughly 22-27 weeks of gestation supplied the samples. Sorted cells: live naive CD8+ T cells, CD45RA+CCR7+, Annexin V-negative. Each sample had roughly 20,000–100,000 sorted naive CD8+ T cells. The CDR3 has 12 residues. Per germline, CDR1 LNHDA and CDR2 SQIVND (reference sequence). The V end lost 5 bases, the J end lost 0 bases, and 3 bases lay between the germline ends. Data came from immunoSEQ multiplex PCR; TCRdb stores just in-frame clones and leaves some out. The sample consists of 20,000 or so clones, 70% to 90% of them appearing once. Note on this clone: Its antigen is as yet unknown.

Material for sequencing was naive CD8+ T cells from cord blood. J is TRBJ2-3 and V is TRBV19; D gene ambiguous. The source is a boy who was born preterm. CDR3 sequence: CASSYSTDTQYF. The DNA for the CDR3 is TGTGCCAGTAGTTACAGCACAGATACGCAGTATTTT. The full variable domain, in which reference TRBV19 and TRBJ2-3 provide the parts outside the CDR3, is DGGITQSPKYLFRKEGQNVTLSCEQNLNHDAMYWYRQDPGQGLRLIYYSQIVNDFQKGDIAEGYSVSREKKESFPLTVTSAQKNPTAFYLCASSYSTDTQYFGPGTRLTVL.